Listed below are T cell receptor beta chains from one sample, sequenced in a study of OX40 agonist ivuxolimab in advanced cancers. Some clones are missing from TCRdb's copy, which holds only in-frame ones; the method was immunoSEQ multiplex PCR. The table lists around 16,000 clones, around 62% of them singletons. The sequencing here drew on CD4+ or CD8+ T cells sorted from blood, taken in a trial of the OX40 agonist ivuxolimab. Receptor source: an adult with an advanced solid tumor such as melanoma, head and neck, liver or kidney cancer. The CDR3 runs from the conserved cysteine through the conserved F or W. Fields, in order: J gene, CDR3 length, V gene, D gene, CDR3 protein. The D gene is left open where the match is weak.

>TRBJ1-5|15|TRBV5-6|TRBD1
CASSPGTGRNQPQHF
>TRBJ2-3|14|TRBV9|.
CASSQGATTDTQYF
>TRBJ2-7|13|TRBV7-9|.
CASSPRAHYEQYF
>TRBJ2-7|16|TRBV19|.
CASSIDRTAPYYEQYF
>TRBJ2-1|14|TRBV4-3|.
CASSRGMGSNEQFF
>TRBJ1-2|17|TRBV7-9|.
CASSLVKALQGGYGYTF
>TRBJ2-3|16|TRBV7-8|TRBD2
CASSLEASGELHTQYF
>TRBJ2-3|16|TRBV7-9|.
CASSLLGGSVTDTQYF
>TRBJ2-2|14|TRBV18|.
CASSPAAGTGELFF
>TRBJ2-2|16|TRBV21-1|.
CASSAPVDSGHRGAVF
>TRBJ2-3|14|TRBV7-9|.
CASSSPLSTDTQYF
>TRBJ2-5|16|TRBV5-5|TRBD1
CASSPGDRVYQETQYF
>TRBJ1-5|13|TRBV7-5|.
CARSKTRGKPQHF
>TRBJ2-1|13|TRBV7-9|.
CASSLGGGNEQFF
>TRBJ2-7|15|TRBV15|TRBD1
CATSVYRTGNYEQYF
>TRBJ2-1|17|TRBV7-6|TRBD1
CASSPSIRDRDYNEQFF
>TRBJ2-1|14|TRBV11-3|TRBD1
CASSGFSGGNEQFF
>TRBJ2-7|12|TRBV30|.
CAWSIQSYEQYF
>TRBJ2-7|15|TRBV6-5|.
CASSLGLGLAYEQYF
>TRBJ2-5|13|TRBV10-2|TRBD1
CASRDRAGETQYF
>TRBJ2-7|13|TRBV10-3|.
CASLPGASYEQYF
>TRBJ2-7|13|TRBV15|.
CATSRAIAYEQYF